This entry lists 10 T cell receptor beta chains sequenced from one sample in a study of cytomegalovirus exposure and HLA in healthy donors. Produced via immunoSEQ multiplex PCR; TCRdb's table is partial and in-frame only. This sample carries hundreds of thousands of clones, approximately 90% of them seen once, and the ten largest clones take approximately 0.86%. The material sequenced was PBMCs. The receptors stem from a woman between 18 and 30 years old in good health and CMV-seronegative.

The genes are TRBV15 and TRBJ1-5, with a possible D match to TRBD1 (6 bases). The V end lost 2 bases, the J end lost 3 bases, and 20 bases lay between the germline ends. Germline lookup yields CDR1 LNHNV and CDR2 YYDKDF (reference sequence). This CDR3 has 18 amino acids. The CDR3 sequence: CATSRSAGGHDTNQPQHF. The CDR3, as DNA: TGTGCCACCAGCAGATCGGCCGGGGGGCATGATACCAATCAGCCCCAGCATTTT.

The CDR3 DNA sequence: TGTGCCAGCAGTTTTTCTAGCGGGATTCGCAATGAGCAGTTCTTC. Protein sequence: CASSFSSGIRNEQFF. The V call is TRBV27, the J call TRBJ2-1, with 9 bases that match TRBD2. Germline V CDR1 and CDR2: MNHEY, SMNVEV (reference sequence). This CDR3 is 15 amino acids long. V lost 3 bases and J lost 6; bases outside the gene matches: 6.

This chain uses TRBV11-2 with TRBJ2-2, with 8 bases identical to TRBD2. CDR3 length equals 14 residues. Germline CDR1 reads SGHAT; CDR2 reads FQNNGV. With V trimmed by 3 bases and J by 6 bases, 3 bases remained unmatched. Here the CDR3 DNA reads TGTGCCAGCAGCTTCCTAGCGGGTTCCGGGGAGCTGTTTTTT. It is translated as CASSFLAGSGELFF.

Only a few counts were recorded for this clone. This sequence joins TRBV28 and TRBJ2-1; D possibly corresponds to TRBD2 (5 bases). V lost 1 base, J lost 8 bases, and 9 bases lay in between. The CDR3 runs to 13 residues. The V gene's germline CDR1 is MDHEN and CDR2 SYDVKM. CDR3 in amino acids: CASSLLGVDEQFF. The CDR3 DNA is TGTGCCAGCAGTTTATTGGGAGTGGATGAGCAGTTCTTC. The full variable domain, in which reference TRBV28 and TRBJ2-1 provide the parts outside the CDR3, is DVKVTQSSRYLVKRTGEKVFLECVQDMDHENMFWYRQDPGLGLRLIYFSYDVKMKEKGDIPEGYSVSREKKERFSLILESASTNQTSMYLCASSLLGVDEQFFGPGTRLTVL.

The J gene is TRBJ2-7, the V gene TRBV7-9, with D maybe TRBD2 (6 bases). Germline CDR1 reads SEHNR; CDR2 reads FQNEAQ (reference sequence). The CDR3 covers 14 residues. V lost 3 bases, J lost 0 bases, and 9 bases lay in between. As DNA, the CDR3 is TGTGCCAGCAGCTTCCGGGGGAGCTCCTACGAGCAGTACTTC. It translates to CASSFRGSSYEQYF.

The CDR3 reads CASSEAPSRVSGAFF. CDR3 coding DNA: TGTGCCAGCAGTGAAGCGCCGTCCAGGGTTTCAGGAGCTTTCTTT. The chain joins TRBV6-1 to TRBJ1-1; weak D call: TRBD1 (5 bases). The V end lost 0 bases, the J end lost 10 bases, and 18 bases lay between the germline ends. The V gene's germline CDR1 is MNHNS and CDR2 SASEGT. This CDR3 comprises 15 residues.

The genes are TRBV28 and TRBJ2-7; 10 bases align to TRBD2. The CDR3 has 15 amino acids. Germline loops: CDR1 MDHEN, CDR2 SYDVKM. The J segment lost 4 bases and the V segment lost 8 bases, leaving 11 bases of the junction unmatched. The CDR3 spells CASAGGTSVWYEQYF. The CDR3 DNA reads TGTGCCAGCGCTGGGGGGACTAGCGTGTGGTACGAGCAGTACTTC.

The chain is built from TRBV9 and TRBJ1-1, with D hard to call. Germline V gene sequence: CDR1 SGDLS, CDR2 YYNGEE. The CDR3 has 14 amino acids. V lost 0 bases and J 0 bases, leaving 6 bases between the germline ends. This chain's CDR3 is CASSVDGVNTEAFF. Written as DNA, the CDR3 is TGTGCCAGCAGCGTAGACGGTGTGAACACTGAAGCTTTCTTT.

The chain has TRBV5-1 and TRBJ2-5, with 11 bases that match TRBD2. CDR1 is SGHRS and CDR2 is YFSETQ in the germline V gene. The CDR3 extends over 17 amino acids. V dropped 0 bases and J dropped 5; count of bases not matched to a gene: 9. CDR3 nucleotide sequence: TGCGCCAGCAGCTTGGAACTAGCGGGGGCACATGGGGAGACCCAGTACTTC. Amino acids: CASSLELAGAHGETQYF.

The chain has TRBV15 and TRBJ2-5; 14 bases map to TRBD2. The CDR3 covers 16 residues. Germline CDR1 LNHNV, CDR2 YYDKDF (reference sequence). The V and J ends lost 2 bases and 6 bases, in that order; junction bases with no gene match: 5. The DNA for the CDR3 is TGTGCCACCAGCAGATCCAGGACTAGCGGGAGGCAGACCCAGTACTTC. Its translation is CATSRSRTSGRQTQYF. Full variable domain (rest looked up from reference TRBV15 and TRBJ2-5): DAMVIQNPRYQVTQFGKPVTLSCSQTLNHNVMYWYQQKSSQAPKLLFHYYDKDFNNEADTPDNFQSRRPNTSFCFLDIRSPGLGDTAMYLCATSRSRTSGRQTQYFGPGTRLLVL.